Each of the 5 T cell receptor beta chains below was sequenced from the same sample in a study of cytomegalovirus exposure and HLA in healthy donors. The PCR was carried out with 60 Vbeta primers and 13 Jbeta primers. TCRdb's copy holds only in-frame clones and misses some; the assay was immunoSEQ multiplex PCR. The sample lists about 130,000 clones, approximately 80% occurring once. Sequenced material: PBMCs. The receptor source for this set is an older woman in good health and CMV-seronegative.

The chain is built from TRBV9 and TRBJ2-7, with 7 bases lining up with TRBD1. V was pared by 4 bases and J by 2 bases, with 6 bases of the junction left unmatched. The CDR3 has 14 residues. Looked up from germline, CDR1 is SGDLS and CDR2 is YYNGEE. The CDR3 nucleotides are TGTGCCAGCAGCCCCCGGGACAGACCCTACGAGCAGTACTTC. This sequence encodes CASSPRDRPYEQYF.

This chain joins TRBV28 and TRBJ2-2; 11 bases map to TRBD2. This CDR3 comprises 18 residues. Trimming cost V 4 bases and J 4 bases; bases outside gene matches: 11. Per germline, CDR1 MDHEN and CDR2 SYDVKM. CDR3 in DNA: TGTGCCAGCAGTTCCTACCGACTAGCGGGATTTAGCACCGGGGAGCTGTTTTTT. Its protein is CASSSYRLAGFSTGELFF.

The chain has TRBV7-9 and TRBJ2-7; weak D call: TRBD1 (6 bases). CDR1 is SEHNR and CDR2 is FQNEAQ in the germline V gene (reference sequence). Trimming pared 2 bases from V and 5 bases from J, leaving 10 bases between. The CDR3 is 13 residues long. The CDR3 loop is CASSLKQGDEQYF. The CDR3 region has the DNA TGTGCCAGCAGCTTAAAACAGGGTGACGAGCAGTACTTC.

This clone showed up just once. The chain links TRBV7-9 to TRBJ2-7; 15 nucleotides align to TRBD2. J lost 6 bases, V lost 3 bases, and 0 bases had no gene match. The CDR3 runs 14 residues. Germline V CDR1 and CDR2: SEHNR, FQNEAQ (reference sequence). The CDR3 here is CASSLGLAGGEQYF. The CDR3 region has the DNA TGTGCCAGCAGCTTGGGACTAGCGGGGGGCGAGCAGTACTTC.

This clone came up a few times. This chain joins TRBV29-1 and TRBJ1-1; D is unclear. V lost 8 bases and J lost 1, with 5 bases in between. CDR3 size: 10 residues. Germline V CDR1 and CDR2: SQVTM, ANQGSEA. CDR3: CSSGNTEAFF. CDR3 nucleotides: TGCAGCTCGGGGAACACTGAAGCTTTCTTT.